These T cell receptor beta chains were read from a single sample in a study of post-analysis software for immune sequencing data. Each CDR3 protein gets one entry after TCRdb re-called the PCR reads with MiXCR. The table has 450,000 or so distinct CDR3 sequences, under 55% seen once; the top ten hold 9% to 13%. The sequenced material came from blood. All receptors derive from a girl under 18 with multiple sclerosis. CDR3s include the opening cysteine and the closing phenylalanine or tryptophan. The D gene is left open where the match is weak. Not all rows give a size; the values are once, few, many and, for expanded clones, a class.

abundance: NA; v_gene: TRBV15; d_gene: NA; j_gene: TRBJ1-4; CDR3nt: TGTGCCACCAGGTGGGACCCTAATGAAAAACTGTTTTTT; CDR3aa: CATRWDPNEKLFF
abundance: NA; v_gene: TRBV21-1; d_gene: NA; j_gene: TRBJ2-7; CDR3nt: TGTGCCAGCAGCCAAGTAACCCGCTCCTACGAGCAGTACTTC; CDR3aa: CASSQVTRSYEQYF
abundance: NA; v_gene: TRBV20-1; d_gene: TRBD2; j_gene: TRBJ2-3; CDR3nt: TGCAGTGCTAGAGATCTCCAGCGGGAGTATCATAGGGAAGATACGCAGTATTTT; CDR3aa: CSARDLQREYHREDTQYF
abundance: NA; v_gene: TRBV6-5; d_gene: NA; j_gene: TRBJ2-3; CDR3nt: TGTGCCAGCAGTTACCGGCGGGATACGCAGTATTTT; CDR3aa: CASSYRRDTQYF
abundance: few; v_gene: TRBV20-1; d_gene: NA; j_gene: TRBJ2-5; CDR3nt: TGCAGTGCTAGAGATAACAGGGACGTCTATGGAAAGACCCAGTACTTC; CDR3aa: CSARDNRDVYGKTQYF
abundance: NA; v_gene: TRBV27; d_gene: NA; j_gene: TRBJ2-1; CDR3nt: TGTGCCAGCAGTACGACAGCCCACAATGAGCAGTTCTTC; CDR3aa: CASSTTAHNEQFF
abundance: few; v_gene: TRBV20-1; d_gene: NA; j_gene: TRBJ2-3; CDR3nt: TGCAGTGCTAGAGAGGTGTGGGAGATGACAGATACGCAGTATTTT; CDR3aa: CSAREVWEMTDTQYF
abundance: NA; v_gene: TRBV28; d_gene: NA; j_gene: TRBJ2-3; CDR3nt: TGTGCCAGCAGCGCGACAGGCCACCGCTATCGGACGCAGTATTTT; CDR3aa: CASSATGHRYRTQYF
abundance: few; v_gene: TRBV6-6; d_gene: TRBD2; j_gene: TRBJ2-1; CDR3nt: TGTGCCAGCAGTTACTCTCGGCTAGCGGGTAGGGATGAGCAGTTCTTC; CDR3aa: CASSYSRLAGRDEQFF
abundance: NA; v_gene: TRBV24-1; d_gene: NA; j_gene: TRBJ2-6; CDR3nt: TGTGCCACCCGTGGATCTGGGGCCAACGTCCTGACTTTC; CDR3aa: CATRGSGANVLTF
abundance: NA; v_gene: TRBV12-5; d_gene: TRBD1; j_gene: TRBJ2-1; CDR3nt: TGTGCTAGTGGTTTGGGGCAGGGGGACAATGAGCAGTTCTTC; CDR3aa: CASGLGQGDNEQFF
abundance: NA; v_gene: TRBV20-1; d_gene: TRBD1; j_gene: TRBJ1-6; CDR3nt: TGCAGTGCTAGAGATCAGTCAGGGGGCTTCAATTCACCCCTCCACTTT; CDR3aa: CSARDQSGGFNSPLHF
abundance: NA; v_gene: TRBV7-2; d_gene: NA; j_gene: TRBJ2-7; CDR3nt: TGTGCCAGCAGCTTGGGCCGAAACTACGAGCAGTACTTC; CDR3aa: CASSLGRNYEQYF
abundance: NA; v_gene: TRBV6-5; d_gene: TRBD1; j_gene: TRBJ2-1; CDR3nt: TGTGCCAGCAGTTATAGCGGGACAGGGGCGGTCAATGAGCAGTTCTTC; CDR3aa: CASSYSGTGAVNEQFF
abundance: NA; v_gene: TRBV5-1; d_gene: NA; j_gene: TRBJ2-5; CDR3nt: TGCGCCAGCAGCTTACAGGTAACCGGAGAGACCCAGTACTTC; CDR3aa: CASSLQVTGETQYF
abundance: NA; v_gene: TRBV5-6; d_gene: TRBD1; j_gene: TRBJ2-4; CDR3nt: TGTGCCAGCAGCGGTCCGAGACAGGGCACCCAGTACTTC; CDR3aa: CASSGPRQGTQYF
abundance: NA; v_gene: TRBV29-1; d_gene: TRBD2; j_gene: TRBJ2-1; CDR3nt: TGCAGCGTCGATAGCGGGTACAATGAGCAGTTCTTC; CDR3aa: CSVDSGYNEQFF
abundance: NA; v_gene: TRBV7-9; d_gene: NA; j_gene: TRBJ1-1; CDR3nt: TGTGCCAGCAGCTTAGAACATGCCGCTGAAGCTTTCTTT; CDR3aa: CASSLEHAAEAFF
abundance: NA; v_gene: TRBV29-1; d_gene: NA; j_gene: TRBJ2-1; CDR3nt: TGCAGCGTTGAACAGGGGGGGAAGTTCTTC; CDR3aa: CSVEQGGKFF
abundance: NA; v_gene: TRBV28; d_gene: NA; j_gene: TRBJ2-1; CDR3nt: TGTGCCGATGGAAAGGACAGGGGCCGCGCACTGGGACTAGCAGTTTACAATGAGCAGTTCTTC; CDR3aa: CADGKDRGRALGLAVYNEQFF
abundance: many; v_gene: TRBV11-2; d_gene: TRBD2; j_gene: TRBJ2-1; CDR3nt: TGTGCCAGCAGCTTACACGGAGCGGGAAATGAGCAGTTCTTC; CDR3aa: CASSLHGAGNEQFF
abundance: few; v_gene: TRBV11-2; d_gene: TRBD2; j_gene: TRBJ2-1; CDR3nt: TGTGCCAGCAGTCGCAGACTAGCGGGCCCCATGAGCTCCTACAATGAGCAGTTCTTC; CDR3aa: CASSRRLAGPMSSYNEQFF
abundance: NA; v_gene: TRBV28; d_gene: NA; j_gene: TRBJ2-3; CDR3nt: TGTGCCAGCAGCCCTATCACGGGGAGGACGGCAGATACGCAGTATTTT; CDR3aa: CASSPITGRTADTQYF
abundance: once; v_gene: TRBV4-1; d_gene: NA; j_gene: TRBJ2-5; CDR3nt: TGCGCCAGCAGCCAAGATCCGAACCAAGACCAAAAAGAGACCCAGTACTTC; CDR3aa: CASSQDPNQDQKETQYF
abundance: few; v_gene: TRBV9; d_gene: NA; j_gene: TRBJ2-3; CDR3nt: TGTGCCAGCAGCCCCTGGGGGAAAGGCAGCACAGATACGCAGTATTTT; CDR3aa: CASSPWGKGSTDTQYF
abundance: few; v_gene: TRBV15; d_gene: TRBD1; j_gene: TRBJ2-5; CDR3nt: TGTGCCACCAGCAGCCGGACAGGGGGTAGTGAGACCCAGTACTTC; CDR3aa: CATSSRTGGSETQYF
abundance: NA; v_gene: TRBV29-1; d_gene: NA; j_gene: TRBJ2-6; CDR3nt: TGCAGCGTTTCGACAGGTAGCTCTGGGGCCAACGTCCTGACTTTC; CDR3aa: CSVSTGSSGANVLTF
abundance: NA; v_gene: TRBV7-9; d_gene: NA; j_gene: TRBJ2-7; CDR3nt: TGTGCCAGCAGCTTTCCAGGAGAGGGGACCTACGAGCAGTACTTC; CDR3aa: CASSFPGEGTYEQYF
abundance: NA; v_gene: TRBV20-1; d_gene: TRBD1; j_gene: TRBJ2-4; CDR3nt: TGCAGTGCTAAGCCGGGGGCAGGGGGCAGAGAGCAGTACTTC; CDR3aa: CSAKPGAGGREQYF
abundance: few; v_gene: TRBV27; d_gene: TRBD1; j_gene: TRBJ2-4; CDR3nt: TGTGCCAGCAGTCCCCGGGACAGGGGTACCAAAAACATTCAGTACTTC; CDR3aa: CASSPRDRGTKNIQYF
abundance: NA; v_gene: TRBV2; d_gene: NA; j_gene: TRBJ2-7; CDR3nt: TGTGCCAGCAAAGGGCAGGTGCTTTCCTACGAGCAGTACTTC; CDR3aa: CASKGQVLSYEQYF
abundance: NA; v_gene: TRBV7-3; d_gene: TRBD1; j_gene: TRBJ2-1; CDR3nt: TGTGCCAGCAGCCGAGGACAGGAAGAGCAGTTCTTC; CDR3aa: CASSRGQEEQFF
abundance: NA; v_gene: TRBV12-3/TRBV12-4; d_gene: NA; j_gene: TRBJ1-2; CDR3nt: TGTGCCAGCAGCCTGCCCGGGACCTCGGGGGGCTACACCTTC; CDR3aa: CASSLPGTSGGYTF
abundance: NA; v_gene: TRBV7-9; d_gene: NA; j_gene: TRBJ1-2; CDR3nt: TGTGCCAGCAGCTTATACGCGGACTATGGCTACACCTTC; CDR3aa: CASSLYADYGYTF
abundance: NA; v_gene: TRBV28; d_gene: NA; j_gene: TRBJ2-7; CDR3nt: TGTGCCAGCAGTTTATTGGGTTACGAGCAGTACTTC; CDR3aa: CASSLLGYEQYF
abundance: NA; v_gene: TRBV3-1; d_gene: NA; j_gene: TRBJ2-1; CDR3nt: TGTGCCAGCAGCCAAGGGCGTAGCGTCGAGCAGTTCTTC; CDR3aa: CASSQGRSVEQFF
abundance: few; v_gene: TRBV5-1; d_gene: TRBD2; j_gene: TRBJ2-3; CDR3nt: TGCGCCAGCAGCAAAGGACTAGTAGACTCCCGACTGGTGGATACGCAGTATTTT; CDR3aa: CASSKGLVDSRLVDTQYF
abundance: few; v_gene: TRBV20-1; d_gene: NA; j_gene: TRBJ2-5; CDR3nt: TGCAGTGCACCCGGGGACACCTCCCAAGAGACCCAGTACTTC; CDR3aa: CSAPGDTSQETQYF
abundance: few; v_gene: TRBV6-1; d_gene: TRBD1; j_gene: TRBJ2-7; CDR3nt: TGTGCCAGCAGTGTATCCGGGACAGCGACTTCCTACGAGCAGTACTTC; CDR3aa: CASSVSGTATSYEQYF
abundance: NA; v_gene: TRBV4-3; d_gene: NA; j_gene: TRBJ2-7; CDR3nt: TGCGCCAGCAGCCAAGATCTCCGGGGGAGCTACGAGCAGTACTTC; CDR3aa: CASSQDLRGSYEQYF
abundance: few; v_gene: TRBV4-1; d_gene: TRBD2; j_gene: TRBJ2-1; CDR3nt: TGCGCCAGCAGCCAGGGGGGACTAGCGGGAGGGTTAGGCTCCTACAATGAGCAGTTCTTC; CDR3aa: CASSQGGLAGGLGSYNEQFF
abundance: NA; v_gene: TRBV4-1; d_gene: TRBD2; j_gene: TRBJ2-3; CDR3nt: TGCGCCAGCAGCCAGCAAGCGGGAGTCACAGATACGCAGTATTTT; CDR3aa: CASSQQAGVTDTQYF
abundance: few; v_gene: TRBV6-6; d_gene: TRBD1; j_gene: TRBJ2-1; CDR3nt: TGTGCCAGCAGCAGACAGGGCTTTTACGAGCAGTTCTTC; CDR3aa: CASSRQGFYEQFF